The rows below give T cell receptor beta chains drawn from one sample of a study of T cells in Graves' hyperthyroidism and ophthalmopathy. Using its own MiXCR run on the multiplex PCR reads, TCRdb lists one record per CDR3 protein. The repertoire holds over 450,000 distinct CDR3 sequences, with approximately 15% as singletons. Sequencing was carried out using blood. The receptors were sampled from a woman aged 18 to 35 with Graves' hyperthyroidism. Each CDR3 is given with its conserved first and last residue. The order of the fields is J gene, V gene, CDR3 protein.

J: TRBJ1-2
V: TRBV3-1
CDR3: CASSPGQGAHPYGYTF

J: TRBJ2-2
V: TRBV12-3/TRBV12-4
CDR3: CASSRLASNTGELFF

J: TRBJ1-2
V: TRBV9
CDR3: CASSVNDPRDGYTF

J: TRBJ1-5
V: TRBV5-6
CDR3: CASSRKDRGRNQPQHF

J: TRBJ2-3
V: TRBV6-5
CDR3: CASSYSSSRTPTDTQYF

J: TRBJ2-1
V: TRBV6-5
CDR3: CAIQGLFSYNEQFF

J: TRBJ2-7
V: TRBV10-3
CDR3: CAIRTGTGANEQYF

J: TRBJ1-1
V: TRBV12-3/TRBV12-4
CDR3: CASSLAFTEAFF

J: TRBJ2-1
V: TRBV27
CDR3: CASSPPSGRGEQFF

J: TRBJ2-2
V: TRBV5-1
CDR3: CASQPTGGRAGELFF

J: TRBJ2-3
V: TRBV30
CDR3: CAWNPGQGYTDTQYF

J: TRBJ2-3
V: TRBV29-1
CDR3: CSVQTGKEADTQYF

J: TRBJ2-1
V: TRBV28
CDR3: CASSFDEQFF

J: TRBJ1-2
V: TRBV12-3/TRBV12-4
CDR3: CASRVQESYGYTF

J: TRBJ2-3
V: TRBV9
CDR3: CASRRVGFGTDTQYF

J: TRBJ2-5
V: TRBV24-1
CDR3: CATSDPRHGFQETQYF

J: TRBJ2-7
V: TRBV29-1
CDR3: CSVTLARQGYEQYF

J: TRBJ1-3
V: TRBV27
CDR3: CASSFNPPSSGNTIYF

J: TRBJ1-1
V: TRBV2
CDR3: CASSDNSGTVNTEAFF

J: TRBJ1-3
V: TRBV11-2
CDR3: CASSSQGADGNTIYF

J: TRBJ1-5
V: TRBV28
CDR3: CASLLRGRGNQPQHF

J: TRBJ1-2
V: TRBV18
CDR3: CASSPPEDYGYTF

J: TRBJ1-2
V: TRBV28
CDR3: CASRPWDGSYGYTF

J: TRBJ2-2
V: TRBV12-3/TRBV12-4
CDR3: CASSPTIAAGELFF

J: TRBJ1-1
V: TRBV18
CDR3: CASSPQKATEAFF

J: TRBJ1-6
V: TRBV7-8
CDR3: CASSLTWTVYNSPLHF

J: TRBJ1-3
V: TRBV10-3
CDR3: CAISGGDTIYF

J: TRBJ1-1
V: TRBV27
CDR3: CASSLSGIWVNTEAFF

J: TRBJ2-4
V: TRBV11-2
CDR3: CASSLDGGVNIQYF

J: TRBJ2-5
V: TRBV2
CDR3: CASSSIAGEGKTQYF

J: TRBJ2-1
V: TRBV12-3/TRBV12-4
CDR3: CASSGGLAGGSSYNEQFF

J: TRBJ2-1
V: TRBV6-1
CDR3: CASSETSGNEQFF

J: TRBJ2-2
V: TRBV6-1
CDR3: CASRLAHRELFF

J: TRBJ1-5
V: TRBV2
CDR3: CASNRGLGNQPQHF

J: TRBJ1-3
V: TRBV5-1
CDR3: CASSLVAGDGNTIYF

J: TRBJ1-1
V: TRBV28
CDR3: CASYLGTGNTEAFF

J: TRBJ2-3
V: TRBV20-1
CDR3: CSATIPGVPDTQYF

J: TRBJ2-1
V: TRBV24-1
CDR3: CATSDVEREVEQFF

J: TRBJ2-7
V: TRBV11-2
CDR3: CASSSRPGTAYEQYF

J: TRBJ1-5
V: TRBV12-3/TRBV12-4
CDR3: CASSLTGSGNQPQHF

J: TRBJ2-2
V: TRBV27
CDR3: CASSSLYRGRRTGELFF

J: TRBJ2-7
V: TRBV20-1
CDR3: CSARDGGVGGYEQYF

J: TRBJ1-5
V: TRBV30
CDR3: CAWRYNDNQPQHF

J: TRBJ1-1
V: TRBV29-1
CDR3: CSVEEGAQDTEAFF

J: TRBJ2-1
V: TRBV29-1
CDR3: CSVQLAGNEQFF

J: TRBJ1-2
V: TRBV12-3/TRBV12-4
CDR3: CASSTDRDYGYTF

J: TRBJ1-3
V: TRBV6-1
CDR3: CASSPDPWAGNTIYF

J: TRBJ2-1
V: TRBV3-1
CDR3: CASSQDEAETLPDNEQFF

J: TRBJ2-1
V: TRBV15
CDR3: CATSRALTSGSGHEQFF

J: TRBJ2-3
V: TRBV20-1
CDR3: CSARGGGGRLAASTDTQYF

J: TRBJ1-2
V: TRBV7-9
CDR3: CASSSTENHGYTF

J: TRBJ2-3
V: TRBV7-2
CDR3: CASSRVGSSTDTQYF

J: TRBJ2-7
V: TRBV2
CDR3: CASSETGEGDEQYF

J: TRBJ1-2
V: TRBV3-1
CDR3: CASSQGWTGSDGYTF

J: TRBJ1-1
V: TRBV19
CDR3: CASKWDRGLNTEAFF

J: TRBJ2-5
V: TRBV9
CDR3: CVSSVGASGRGRTQYF

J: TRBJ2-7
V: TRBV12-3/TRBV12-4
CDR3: CASTKMGGHEQYF

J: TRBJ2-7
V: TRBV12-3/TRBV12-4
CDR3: CASSFGLAGGPYEQYF